Given below is one T cell receptor (beta chain) in context. No antigen is known for it. CDR1 MNHEY and CDR2 SVGAGI come from the germline V gene. Trimming removed 4 bases from V and 5 bases from J, with 14 bases in between. The CDR3 extends over 15 amino acids. Cultured CD4+ T cells had their DNA profiled by the Oncomine TCR Beta short-read assay. One entry per CDR3 protein, called by TCRdb with MiXCR from the PCR reads. Of about 15,000 distinct CDR3 sequences in the sample, 45% to 50% were seen once. The sample originates from a study of vaccination and CD4 T cells after COVID-19. Treatment of the sample: approximately 9-day PBMC culture with coronavirus spike peptide pools or control peptides (ViraFEST assay). Broader study findings: Spike mono-reactive clones accounted for 304 of the 307 vaccine-specific clones found in convalescent patients.

This chain links TRBV6-5 with TRBJ2-2; D tentatively reads TRBD1 or TRBD2 (5 bases each). This clonotype was sampled from a human donor with COVID-19. The starting material was cultured CD4+ T cells from blood, obtained after SARS-CoV-2 vaccination. Here the CDR3 reads CASSWGPPGTGELFF. The CDR3 DNA reads TGTGCCAGCAGTTGGGGACCACCGGGGACCGGGGAGCTGTTTTTT.